A selection of T cell receptor beta chains follows, all from one sample in a study of control samples from healthy donors and cancer patients. This table comes from immunoSEQ multiplex PCR, and its TCRdb copy is limited to in-frame clones, with some not included. Among roughly 150,000 clones listed, under 90% were seen once. The sequenced sample was blood. The receptors shown here come from a man aged 25-40 years in good health. The CDR3 runs from the conserved cysteine through the conserved F or W. D genes are given only for firm matches. Some rows mark clone size as missing; the rest say once, few, many or name a class of expanded clone.

V gene,J gene,clone size,D gene,CDR3 DNA,CDR3 protein
TRBV19,TRBJ1-2,NA,NA,TGTGCCAGTAGTAAAGCCAGGGCGGACTATGGCTACACCTTC,CASSKARADYGYTF
TRBV7-2,TRBJ1-2,NA,NA,TGTGCCAGCAGCTTAAAGGTGTCTGGAGGGAACTATGGCTACACCTTC,CASSLKVSGGNYGYTF
TRBV4-3,TRBJ1-5,NA,NA,TGCGCCAGCAGCCAAGTAACGGATCAGCCCCAGCATTTT,CASSQVTDQPQHF
TRBV4-1,TRBJ2-1,NA,TRBD2,TGCGCCAGCAGCCACGGGGGGGACAATGAGCAGTTCTTC,CASSHGGDNEQFF
TRBV6-5,TRBJ1-1,NA,NA,TGTGCCAGCAGTCTGAACAGTAACACTGAAGCTTTCTTT,CASSLNSNTEAFF
TRBV7-3,TRBJ2-2,NA,TRBD2,TGTGCCAGCAGCTCCCAAAAGGCGGGAGGGCCTATCGGGGAGCTGTTTTTT,CASSSQKAGGPIGELFF
TRBV5-5,TRBJ1-1,few,NA,TGTGCCAGCAGCGCGACTGGGACTGAAGCTTTCTTT,CASSATGTEAFF
TRBV18,TRBJ1-1,NA,NA,TGTGCCAGCTCACCGGTTCGGGTTTATAACACTGAAGCTTTCTTT,CASSPVRVYNTEAFF
TRBV30,TRBJ1-4,NA,NA,TGTGCCTGGAGTGTAAGGGTACTTAATGAAAAACTGTTTTTT,CAWSVRVLNEKLFF
TRBV7-8,TRBJ1-2,once,NA,TGTGCCAGCAGCTTAGCGCCCAAGGTCGGTAGGCCTGCGAACTATGGCTACACCTTC,CASSLAPKVGRPANYGYTF
TRBV18,TRBJ2-7,NA,NA,TGTGCCAGCTCCCCGCCTCGACTGGGGGCCTACGAGCAGTACTTC,CASSPPRLGAYEQYF
TRBV25-1,TRBJ1-2,NA,NA,TGTGCCAGCAGAGGAAAGCCGGGTGTTTATGGCTACACCTTC,CASRGKPGVYGYTF
TRBV6-4,TRBJ2-1,few,NA,TGTGCCAGCAGTGACAGAGGGTCGGAGCAGTTCTTC,CASSDRGSEQFF
TRBV25-1,TRBJ2-7,NA,TRBD2,TGTGCCAGCAGTGAATCGGGGGGAGGGCCTTCCGAGCAGTACTTC,CASSESGGGPSEQYF
TRBV7-2,TRBJ2-7,NA,NA,TGTGCCAGCAGCCCCCAATCTAGCGCCTACGAGCAGTACTTC,CASSPQSSAYEQYF
TRBV7-8,TRBJ2-7,NA,TRBD2,TGTGCCAGCCGGAGCGGGGAAATTTCCTACGAGCAGTACTTC,CASRSGEISYEQYF